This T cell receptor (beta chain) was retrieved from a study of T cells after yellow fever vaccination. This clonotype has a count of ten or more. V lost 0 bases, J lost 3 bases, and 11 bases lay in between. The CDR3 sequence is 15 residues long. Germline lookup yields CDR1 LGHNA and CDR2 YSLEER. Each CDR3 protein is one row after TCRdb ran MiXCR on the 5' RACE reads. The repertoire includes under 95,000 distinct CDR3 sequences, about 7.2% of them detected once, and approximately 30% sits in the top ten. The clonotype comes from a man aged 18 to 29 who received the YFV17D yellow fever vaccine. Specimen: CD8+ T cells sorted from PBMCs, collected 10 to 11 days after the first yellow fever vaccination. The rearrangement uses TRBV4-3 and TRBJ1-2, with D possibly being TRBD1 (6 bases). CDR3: CASSQDWRTDYGYTF. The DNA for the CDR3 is TGCGCCAGCAGCCAAGACTGGCGGACAGACTATGGCTACACCTTC.